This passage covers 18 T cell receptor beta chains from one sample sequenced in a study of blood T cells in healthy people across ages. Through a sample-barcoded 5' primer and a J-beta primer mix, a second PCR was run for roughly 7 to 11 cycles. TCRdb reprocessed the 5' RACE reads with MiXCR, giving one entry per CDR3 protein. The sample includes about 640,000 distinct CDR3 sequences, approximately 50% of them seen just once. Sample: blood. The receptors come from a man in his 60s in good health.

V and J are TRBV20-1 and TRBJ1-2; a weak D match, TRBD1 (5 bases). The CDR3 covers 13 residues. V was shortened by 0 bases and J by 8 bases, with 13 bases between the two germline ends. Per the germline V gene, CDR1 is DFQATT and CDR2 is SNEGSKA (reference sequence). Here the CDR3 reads CSAREWGTGGYTF. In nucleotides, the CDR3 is TGCAGTGCTAGAGAGTGGGGGACGGGCGGCTACACCTTC.

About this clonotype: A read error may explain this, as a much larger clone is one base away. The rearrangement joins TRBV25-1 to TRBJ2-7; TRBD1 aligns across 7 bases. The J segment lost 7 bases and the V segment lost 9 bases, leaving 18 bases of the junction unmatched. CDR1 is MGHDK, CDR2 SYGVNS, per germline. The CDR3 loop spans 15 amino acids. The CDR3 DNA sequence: TGTGCCAGTCAGCTATCGACAGGGCCGGGAAATGAGCAGTACTTC. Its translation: CASQLSTGPGNEQYF.

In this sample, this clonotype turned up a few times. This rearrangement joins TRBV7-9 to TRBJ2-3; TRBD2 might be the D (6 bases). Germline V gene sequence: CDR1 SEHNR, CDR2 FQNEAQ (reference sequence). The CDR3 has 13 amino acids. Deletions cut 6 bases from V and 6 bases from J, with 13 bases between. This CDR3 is CASSSAGGDTQYF. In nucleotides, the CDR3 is TGTGCCAGCAGTTCGGCCGGAGGGGATACGCAGTATTTT.

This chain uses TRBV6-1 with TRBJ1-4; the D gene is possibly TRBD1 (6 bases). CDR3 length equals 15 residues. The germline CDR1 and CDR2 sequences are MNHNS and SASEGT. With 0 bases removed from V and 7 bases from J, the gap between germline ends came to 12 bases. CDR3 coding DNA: TGTGCCAGCAGTGAAGCGGGAACAGGGCTTGAAAAACTGTTTTTT. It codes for CASSEAGTGLEKLFF.

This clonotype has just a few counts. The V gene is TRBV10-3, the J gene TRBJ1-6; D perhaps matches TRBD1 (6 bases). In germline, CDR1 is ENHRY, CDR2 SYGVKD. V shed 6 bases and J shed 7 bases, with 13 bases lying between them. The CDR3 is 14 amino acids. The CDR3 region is CAISRGQGNSPLHF. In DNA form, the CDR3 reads TGTGCCATCAGCCGGGGGCAGGGGAATTCACCCCTCCACTTT.

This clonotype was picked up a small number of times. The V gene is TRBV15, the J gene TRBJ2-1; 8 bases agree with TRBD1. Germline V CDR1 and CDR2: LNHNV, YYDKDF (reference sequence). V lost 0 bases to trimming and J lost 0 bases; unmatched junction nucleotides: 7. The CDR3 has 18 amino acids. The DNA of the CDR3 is TGTGCCACCAGCAGAGATTTGTGGGACAGGAGCTCCTACAATGAGCAGTTCTTC. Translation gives CATSRDLWDRSSYNEQFF. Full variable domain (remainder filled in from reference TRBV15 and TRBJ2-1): DAMVIQNPRYQVTQFGKPVTLSCSQTLNHNVMYWYQQKSSQAPKLLFHYYDKDFNNEADTPDNFQSRRPNTSFCFLDIRSPGLGDTAMYLCATSRDLWDRSSYNEQFFGPGTRLTVL.

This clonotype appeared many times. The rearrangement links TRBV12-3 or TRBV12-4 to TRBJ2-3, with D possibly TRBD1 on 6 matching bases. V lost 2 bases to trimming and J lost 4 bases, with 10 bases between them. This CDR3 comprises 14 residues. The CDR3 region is CASSLMKGADTQYF. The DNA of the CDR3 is TGTGCCAGCAGTTTAATGAAGGGGGCAGATACGCAGTATTTT.

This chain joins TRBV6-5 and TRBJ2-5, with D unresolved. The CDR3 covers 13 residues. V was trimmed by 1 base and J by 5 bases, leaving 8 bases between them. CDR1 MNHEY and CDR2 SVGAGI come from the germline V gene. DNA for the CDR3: TGTGCCAGCAGTTACTACAGTGGTGAGACCCAGTACTTC. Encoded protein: CASSYYSGETQYF.

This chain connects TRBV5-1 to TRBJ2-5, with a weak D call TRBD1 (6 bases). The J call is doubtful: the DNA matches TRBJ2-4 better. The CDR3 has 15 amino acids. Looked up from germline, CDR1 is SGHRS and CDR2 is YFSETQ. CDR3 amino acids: CASSLDGQKENIQYF. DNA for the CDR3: TGCGCCAGCAGCTTGGACGGACAGAAAGAAAACATTCAGTACTTC.

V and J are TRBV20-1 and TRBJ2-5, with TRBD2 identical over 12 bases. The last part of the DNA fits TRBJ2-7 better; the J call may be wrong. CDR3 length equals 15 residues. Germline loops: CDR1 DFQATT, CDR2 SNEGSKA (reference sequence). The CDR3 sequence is CSASATSGGKYEQYF. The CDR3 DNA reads TGCAGTGCTAGTGCAACTAGCGGGGGGAAATACGAGCAGTACTTC.

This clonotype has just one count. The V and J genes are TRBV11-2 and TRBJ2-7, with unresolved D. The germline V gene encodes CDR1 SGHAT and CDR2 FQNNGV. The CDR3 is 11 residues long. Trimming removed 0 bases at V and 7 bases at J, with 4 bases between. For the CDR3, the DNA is TGTGCCAGCAGCTTAGACACTGAGCAGTACTTC. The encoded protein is CASSLDTEQYF.

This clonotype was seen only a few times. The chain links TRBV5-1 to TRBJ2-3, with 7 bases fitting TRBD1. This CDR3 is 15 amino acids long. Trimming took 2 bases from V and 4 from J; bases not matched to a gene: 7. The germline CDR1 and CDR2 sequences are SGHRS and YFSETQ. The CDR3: CASSFETGFSDTQYF. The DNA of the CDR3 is TGCGCCAGCAGCTTCGAGACAGGGTTTTCAGATACGCAGTATTTT.

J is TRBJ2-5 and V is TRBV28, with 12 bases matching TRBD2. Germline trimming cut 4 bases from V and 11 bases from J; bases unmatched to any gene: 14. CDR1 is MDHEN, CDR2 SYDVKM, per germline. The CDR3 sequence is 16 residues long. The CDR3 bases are TGTGCCAGCAGTTCATGGACTAGCGGGACCTACGGGGAGCAGTACTTC. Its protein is CASSSWTSGTYGEQYF. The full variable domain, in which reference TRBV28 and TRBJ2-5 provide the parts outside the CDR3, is DVKVTQSSRYLVKRTGEKVFLECVQDMDHENMFWYRQDPGLGLRLIYFSYDVKMKEKGDIPEGYSVSREKKERFSLILESASTNQTSMYLCASSSWTSGTYGEQYFGPGTRLLVL.

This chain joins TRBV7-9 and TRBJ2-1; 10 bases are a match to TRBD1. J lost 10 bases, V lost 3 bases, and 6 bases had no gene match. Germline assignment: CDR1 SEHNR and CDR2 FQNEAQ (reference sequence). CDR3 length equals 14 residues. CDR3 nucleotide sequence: TGTGCCAGCAGCTTGACAGGGGGCCCTGACGAGCAGTTCTTC. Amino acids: CASSLTGGPDEQFF.

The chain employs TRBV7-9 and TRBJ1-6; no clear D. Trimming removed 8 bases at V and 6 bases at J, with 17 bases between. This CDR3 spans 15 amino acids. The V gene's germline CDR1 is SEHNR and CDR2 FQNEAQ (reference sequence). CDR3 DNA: TGTGCCAGCTCCCTCGTGGGGTTGGCTAATTCACCCCTCCACTTT. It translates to CASSLVGLANSPLHF.

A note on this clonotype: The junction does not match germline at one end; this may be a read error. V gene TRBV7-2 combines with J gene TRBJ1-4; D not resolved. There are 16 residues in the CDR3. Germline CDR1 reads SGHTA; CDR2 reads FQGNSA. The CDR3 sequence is CASSRAVGATNAKLFF. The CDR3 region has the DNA TGTGCCAGCAGCAGAGCAGTGGGAGCAACTAATGCAAAACTGTTTTTT.

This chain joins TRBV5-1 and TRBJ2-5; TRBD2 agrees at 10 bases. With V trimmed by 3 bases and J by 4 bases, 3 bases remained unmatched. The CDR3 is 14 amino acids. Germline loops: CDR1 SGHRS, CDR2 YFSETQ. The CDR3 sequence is CASSWASGGETQYF. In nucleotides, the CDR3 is TGCGCCAGCAGCTGGGCTAGCGGGGGAGAGACCCAGTACTTC. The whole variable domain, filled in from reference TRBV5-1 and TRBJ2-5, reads KAGVTQTPRYLIKTRGQQVTLSCSPISGHRSVSWYQQTPGQGLQFLFEYFSETQRNKGNFPGRFSGRQFSNSRSEMNVSTLELGDSALYLCASSWASGGETQYFGPGTRLLVL.

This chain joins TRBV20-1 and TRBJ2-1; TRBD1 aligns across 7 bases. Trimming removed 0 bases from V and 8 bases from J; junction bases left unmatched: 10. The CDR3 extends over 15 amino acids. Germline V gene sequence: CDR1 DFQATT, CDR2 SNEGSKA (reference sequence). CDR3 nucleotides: TGCAGTGCTAGAGAGATGAGGGGGCGACAGGATGAGCAGTTCTTC. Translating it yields CSAREMRGRQDEQFF.